Given below is one TCR beta chain in context. Its antigen remains undetermined. Nothing much larger sits one base from this clone, and base qualities are not available. Here V drops 4 bases and J drops 0 bases, and the junction holds 5 bases not matched to any gene. Reading the germline V gene gives CDR1 LGHNA and CDR2 YNFKEQ. From cysteine to phenylalanine, the CDR3 is 16 amino acids long. Only the CDR3 DNA stays, 48 bases, in frame from base 1. From each donor, a single peripheral blood sample of roughly 0.11 L on average was drawn into heparinised tubes. Using a panel that included CD45RO, CCR7, CD25, CD127, CD95 and CD27, naive, central memory, regulatory and stem cell-like memory CD4+ T cells were sorted on a BD FACSAria II. A purity above 95% was achieved for all sorted populations. Right away, PBMCs were isolated by Lymphoprep density gradient centrifugation and were stained directly, with no culture step. So that batch effects would be minimized, each experiment stained and sorted samples in pairs, pairing one healthy donor with one patient.

The data derive from a study of beta chain features in type 1 diabetes (dated by TCRdb to between 2018 and 2020). Context from the whole study: Mean age, gender distribution, total cell number and subset yield did not differ between patients and healthy donors. A total of 100 million to 110 million sorted cells were examined across all samples, and a strong correlation was observed between cell number per subset and RNA yield. In the study, recently diagnosed type 1 diabetes patients and matched healthy donors were compared on the TCRB repertoires of their sorted circulating CD4+ T cell subsets. Regulatory and stem cell-like memory subsets were obtained from only 8 patients and roughly 8 healthy donors, while naive and central memory subsets were obtained from all 30 or so donors.

The research as a whole found: Naive, central memory and regulatory TCRB repertoires appeared to be more alike among patients than among healthy donors. In all four CD4+ subsets, TCRB CDR3 length was moderately but significantly shorter in type 1 diabetes patients. Shorter templates might have been favored by PCR, but patient and control samples were amplified and corrected together, so both groups would have been affected equally by any skew. Only small numbers of individuals were included in the HLA sub-analyses, which left unresolved whether HLA type had any influence on TCRB rearrangement. Because cDNA rather than genomic DNA was sequenced, highly expressing activated cells could have been over-represented, although no difference in activation and CD3 levels was found between groups. At VDJ recombination sites, patients with type 1 diabetes made fewer insertions and deleted more nucleotides, a pattern implying thymic rearrangement abnormalities.

All of the isolated RNA was reverse transcribed with the High Capacity cDNA Reverse Transcription Kit, so expressed TCRB transcripts were sequenced. Deep immunoSEQ sequencing was performed on naive, central memory and regulatory T cell samples, with an average of around 3.5 million total reads per sample. Sorted cells were lysed in RLT buffer, and RNA was extracted using DNase-treated RNeasy Micro or Mini kits according to cell number. To prevent cross-contamination, each cell subset was processed individually, whereas patient and healthy donor samples were processed jointly. The immunoSEQ multiplex PCR was used to amplify TCRB sequences from cDNA, generating 87-bp fragments that spanned the CDR3 region. Sequencing of the amplicons was performed on the Illumina HiSeq platform. As for how the authors treated the data: PCR bias was computationally corrected using synthetic template baselines, reads within Hamming distance 2 were collapsed, and singletons that could not be merged were discarded. Reads were aligned to IMGT to assign V, D and J genes, CDR3 length, and insertions or deletions at six rearrangement sites. Within each subset, clonotype counts were normalized to sorted cell number, and only after that were true diversity and Gini coefficients computed with the tcR R package. The overlap coefficient, calculated on TCRB nucleotide sequences, was used to measure repertoire sharing. The source is immuneACCESS, and TCRdb retained only in-frame sequences with V and J called. Part of the clones is not carried over; for the studies checked, unresolved V genes explain less than half of this, and the remainder is unexplained. D and trimming come from the DNA, and the V and J calls and clone size come from that table. The sample includes about 290,000 clones, with under 8.5% observed a single time. The ten top clones hold roughly 0.94% of the sample.

This clonotype was sampled from a woman aged 18 to 35 in good health. Material for sequencing was central memory CD4+ T cells from blood. The chain uses TRBV4-2 and TRBJ1-4, and 7 junction bases match TRBD1. The CDR3 protein: CASSPGTVATNEKLFF. DNA sequence: TGTGCCAGCAGCCCCGGGACAGTAGCAACTAATGAAAAACTGTTTTTT.